Below, 28 T cell receptor beta chains from the same sample are listed, as sequenced in a study of vaccination and CD4 T cells after COVID-19. Treatment noted: roughly 10-day PBMC culture with coronavirus spike peptide pools or control peptides (ViraFEST assay). Their antigens remain unidentified. The assay that was used to sequence DNA from cultured CD4+ T cells was the Oncomine TCR Beta short-read assay. Each CDR3 protein gets one entry after TCRdb re-called the PCR reads with MiXCR. The repertoire includes roughly 14,000 distinct CDR3 sequences, 40% to 60% of them detected once, and roughly a quarter sits in the top ten. Here the sequenced sample was cultured CD4+ T cells from blood, taken after SARS-CoV-2 vaccination. The receptors shown here come from a human donor with COVID-19.

The chain is built from TRBV20-1 and TRBJ2-2, with D possibly being TRBD2 (5 bases). Germline CDR1 is DFQATT and CDR2 is SNEGSKA (reference sequence). Trimming removed 6 bases at V and 2 bases at J, with 13 bases between. This CDR3 is built from 14 residues. CDR3 sequence (DNA): TGCAGTGCCCGGCCGGGGTCCAACACCGGGGAGCTGTTTTTT. Its translation is CSARPGSNTGELFF.

The chain combines TRBV7-4 with TRBJ1-5; possible D gene TRBD1, 5 bases. The V end lost 10 bases, the J end lost 4 bases, and 26 bases lay between the germline ends. The V gene's germline CDR1 is SGHVT and CDR2 SQSDAQ. The CDR3 length is 17 residues. CDR3 sequence: CANPVEGALELNQPQHF. The CDR3 bases are TGTGCCAATCCCGTCGAAGGGGCCCTTGAACTGAATCAGCCCCAGCATTTT.

The rearrangement links TRBV20-1 to TRBJ2-2; D is ambiguous. Germline CDR1 and CDR2: DFQATT and SNEGSKA (reference sequence). The CDR3 contains 13 residues. Trimming removed 3 bases at V and 5 bases at J, with 10 bases between. The CDR3 DNA sequence: TGCAGTGCTAGCACAGTTCCAACCGGGGAGCTGTTTTTT. It translates to CSASTVPTGELFF.

The chain couples TRBV5-5 to TRBJ1-1; D is perhaps TRBD1 (5 bases). This CDR3 is built from 14 residues. Germline V gene data show CDR1 as SGHKS and CDR2 as YYEKEE (reference sequence). Trimming pared 1 base from V and 1 base from J, leaving 8 bases between. Written as DNA, the CDR3 is TGTGCCAGCAGCTTGCACCAGGGGAACACTGAAGCTTTCTTT. This sequence encodes CASSLHQGNTEAFF.

The CDR3 reads CSVPGGQETQYF. CDR3 nucleotides: TGCAGTGTTCCAGGGGGGCAAGAGACCCAGTACTTC. This chain connects TRBV20-1 to TRBJ2-5; TRBD1 is a possible D gene (7 bases). V was shortened by 7 bases and J by 2 bases, with 11 bases between the two germline ends. Looked up from germline, CDR1 is DFQATT and CDR2 is SNEGSKA (reference sequence). The CDR3 has 12 amino acids.

The V call is TRBV28, the J call TRBJ1-5; TRBD1 matches 7 bases. The junction had 11 bases not matched to a gene; V was cut back by 6 bases and J by 3 bases. Germline V gene data show CDR1 as MDHEN and CDR2 as SYDVKM. The CDR3 spans 16 residues. The CDR3 bases are TGTGCCAGCAGCCCACTCGGACAGGCCTCCAATCAGCCCCAGCATTTT. It codes for CASSPLGQASNQPQHF. Full variable domain (missing parts from reference TRBV28 and TRBJ1-5): DVKVTQSSRYLVKRTGEKVFLECVQDMDHENMFWYRQDPGLGLRLIYFSYDVKMKEKGDIPEGYSVSREKKERFSLILESASTNQTSMYLCASSPLGQASNQPQHFGDGTRLSIL.

This chain joins TRBV6-2 or TRBV6-3 and TRBJ2-3; TRBD1 matches at 10 bases. Germline lookup yields CDR1 MNHEY and CDR2 SVGEGT. Trimming cost V 0 bases and J 3 bases; bases outside gene matches: 3. The length of the CDR3 is 16 residues. This CDR3 is CASSYSTGGRTDTQYF. The CDR3, as DNA: TGTGCCAGCAGTTACTCGACAGGGGGCAGGACAGATACGCAGTATTTT.

The chain recombines TRBV11-2 with TRBJ1-5; no definite D call. V was pared by 3 bases and J by 3 bases, with 12 bases between. The CDR3 is 15 residues long. CDR1 is SGHAT and CDR2 is FQNNGV in the germline V gene. The CDR3 DNA reads as TGTGCCAGCAGCTTCAGTTCTGATTCCAATCAGCCCCAGCATTTT. Translated, it gives CASSFSSDSNQPQHF.

The chain uses TRBV21-1 and TRBJ1-5. TRBV21-1 is a recognized pseudogene. CDR3 length equals 17 residues. The CDR3 sequence: CASTREGGQVLYQPQHF. The CDR3 region has the DNA TGTGCCAGCACCCGAGAGGGTGGGCAGGTTTTGTATCAGCCCCAGCATTTT.

The chain has TRBV30 and TRBJ1-5, with D maybe TRBD1 (5 bases). Germline V gene lookup returns CDR1 GTSNPN and CDR2 SVGIG (reference sequence). Trimming shortened V by 3 bases and J by 5 bases, and 8 bases separated the two germline ends. CDR3 length: 12 amino acids. Written as DNA, the CDR3 is TGTGCCTGGAGGCAGGGTGATCAGCCCCAGCATTTT. Translating gives CAWRQGDQPQHF.

The V and J genes are TRBV5-1 and TRBJ1-1; D remains ambiguous. V was clipped by 4 bases and J by 10 bases, with 14 bases between them. The CDR3 covers 12 residues. Germline values: CDR1 SGHRS, CDR2 YFSETQ. CDR3 sequence reads: CASSRGPERAFF. The CDR3 DNA follows: TGCGCCAGCAGCAGAGGGCCGGAAAGAGCTTTCTTT.

The rearrangement joins TRBV27 to TRBJ2-7; 8 positions agree with TRBD1. Germline-derived CDR1 and CDR2 are MNHEY and SMNVEV (reference sequence). V lost 5 bases and J lost 3; bases outside the gene matches: 12. The CDR3 contains 16 residues. The CDR3 region has the DNA TGTGCCAGCAGTCCCCTCCTCCAGGGGGCCCGCTACGAGCAGTACTTC. Translating it yields CASSPLLQGARYEQYF.

The J gene is TRBJ1-3, the V gene TRBV18; 10 nucleotides agree with TRBD1. Unmatched junction bases numbered 11, after V lost 0 bases and J lost 9 bases. In germline, CDR1 is KGHSH, CDR2 LQKENI. This CDR3 is built from 17 residues. The DNA for the CDR3 is TGTGCCAGCTCACCACCCGACAGGGGGCATCTTACCGGCACCATATATTTT. Amino acid sequence: CASSPPDRGHLTGTIYF.

The chain combines TRBV29-1 with TRBJ1-2, with D unresolved. The CDR3 runs to 13 residues. Looked up from germline, CDR1 is SQVTM and CDR2 is ANQGSEA. V was pared by 3 bases and J by 0 bases, with 8 bases between. The CDR3: CSVDHYANYGYTF. CDR3 bases: TGCAGCGTTGATCACTACGCTAACTATGGCTACACCTTC.

This clonotype was counted between two and nine times. The V gene is TRBV12-3 or TRBV12-4, the J gene TRBJ2-1; TRBD2 aligns across 9 bases. V lost 8 bases to trimming and J lost 2 bases; unmatched junction nucleotides: 7. CDR3 length: 15 amino acids. CDR3 residues: CASSGGGATYNEQFF. The CDR3 coding sequence is TGTGCCAGCTCCGGCGGGGGGGCTACCTACAATGAGCAGTTCTTC.

The chain is built from TRBV28 and TRBJ1-5; the D gene is possibly TRBD1 (5 bases). The germline V gene encodes CDR1 MDHEN and CDR2 SYDVKM. The V and J ends lost 10 bases and 7 bases respectively, with 17 bases between them. The CDR3 totals 13 residues. CDR3 in DNA: TGTGCCACCCTATTCTCGGGGGGGCAGCCCCAGCATTTT. This encodes CATLFSGGQPQHF.

This clonotype was seen a handful of times. The chain employs TRBV7-9 and TRBJ2-2; 9 positions agree with TRBD1. CDR3 length equals 18 residues. V was clipped by 7 bases and J by 13 bases; unmatched bases: 25. Germline V CDR1 and CDR2: SEHNR, FQNEAQ (reference sequence). This chain's CDR3 is CASTHGTGNNHKNLRLFF. The DNA for the CDR3 is TGTGCCAGCACCCATGGGACAGGGAATAACCACAAGAACCTACGGCTGTTTTTT.

The table lists this clonotype with a few counts. The chain is built from TRBV28 and TRBJ2-5, with 7 bases matching TRBD2. Per germline, CDR1 MDHEN and CDR2 SYDVKM. V shed 6 bases and J 3 bases; nucleotides not matched to a gene: 22. This CDR3 has 19 amino acids. CDR3 sequence (DNA): TGTGCCAGCAGCACGAGACTAGCTATTGGCGCCGGTCGAAAAGAGACCCAGTACTTC. It specifies CASSTRLAIGAGRKETQYF.

This chain connects TRBV20-1 to TRBJ1-1, with TRBD1 as a possible D gene (6 bases). V dropped 5 bases and J dropped 1 base, with 17 bases sitting between them. The germline gives CDR1 DFQATT, CDR2 SNEGSKA (reference sequence). The CDR3 length is 15 residues. The CDR3 loop is CSAFRSGTKNTEAFF. As DNA, the CDR3 is TGCAGTGCTTTCCGGTCCGGGACAAAGAACACTGAAGCTTTCTTT.

The chain couples TRBV6-1 to TRBJ2-3; no definite D call. CDR1 is MNHNS and CDR2 is SASEGT in the germline V gene. Trimming took off 8 bases at V and 5 bases at J, with 17 bases between the two ends. The CDR3 covers 14 residues. CDR3 sequence: CASDTGPAGDTQYF. The CDR3 nucleotides are TGTGCCAGCGATACGGGCCCGGCAGGAGATACGCAGTATTTT.

This clonotype showed up just once. The chain links TRBV6-1 to TRBJ2-1; weak D call: TRBD1 (6 bases). The CDR3 length is 15 residues. The V end lost 7 bases, the J end lost 10 bases, and 23 bases lay between the germline ends. Germline lookup yields CDR1 MNHNS and CDR2 SASEGT. The CDR3 sequence: CASNVDSAWPGEQFF. CDR3 nucleotide sequence: TGTGCCAGCAATGTGGACAGTGCTTGGCCGGGGGAGCAGTTCTTC.

The CDR3 loop reads CASSLITSGGIAKNIQYF. Here the CDR3 DNA reads TGTGCCAGCAGTCTCATCACTAGCGGGGGGATAGCCAAAAACATTCAGTACTTC. This chain connects TRBV5-6 to TRBJ2-4, with 12 bases matching TRBD2. Unmatched junction bases numbered 9, after V lost 5 bases and J lost 0 bases. The V gene's germline CDR1 is SGHDT and CDR2 YYEEEE. The CDR3 totals 18 residues. Looking up the rest from reference TRBV5-6 and TRBJ2-4 gives the full variable domain: DAGVTQSPTHLIKTRGQQVTLRCSPKSGHDTVSWYQQALGQGPQFIFQYYEEEERQRGNFPDRFSGHQFPNYSSELNVNALLLGDSALYLCASSLITSGGIAKNIQYFGAGTRLSVL.

In its sample, this clonotype was seen a few times. The chain is built from TRBV11-1 and TRBJ1-2, with a tentative D call TRBD1 (5 bases). From germline, CDR1 is SGHAT and CDR2 FQDESV (reference sequence). V was shortened by 4 bases and J by 3 bases, with 15 bases between the two germline ends. The CDR3 runs to 15 residues. The CDR3 DNA sequence: TGTGCCAGCAGCTATGGACCAGGGAGTGACTATGGCTACACCTTC. It yields the protein CASSYGPGSDYGYTF. The whole variable domain, filled in from reference TRBV11-1 and TRBJ1-2, reads EAEVAQSPRYKITEKSQAVAFWCDPISGHATLYWYRQILGQGPELLVQFQDESVVDDSQLPKDRFSAERLKGVDSTLKIQPAELGDSAMYLCASSYGPGSDYGYTFGSGTRLTVV.

There are a few counts of this clonotype. The chain is built from TRBV6-5 and TRBJ1-6; TRBD1 matches at 10 bases. This CDR3 comprises 20 residues. Looked up from germline, CDR1 is MNHEY and CDR2 is SVGAGI. Germline trimming cut 0 bases from V and 0 bases from J; bases unmatched to any gene: 8. CDR3 DNA: TGTGCCAGCAGTTACTCGATGGGACAGGGGTCGTACTCCTATAATTCACCCCTCCACTTT. This translates into CASSYSMGQGSYSYNSPLHF.

This clonotype was counted only a few times. The rearrangement links TRBV10-2 to TRBJ1-2, with unresolved D. The CDR3 covers 12 residues. Germline CDR1 WSHSY, CDR2 SAAADI. The V end lost 7 bases, the J end lost 5 bases, and 11 bases lay between the germline ends. CDR3 nucleotide sequence: TGCGCCAGCATGAAGGATAGTTATGGCTACACCTTC. Amino acid sequence: CASMKDSYGYTF.

The chain recombines TRBV19 with TRBJ2-5; the D is unclear. The CDR3 is made up of 15 amino acids. With 3 bases removed from V and 0 bases from J, the gap between germline ends came to 11 bases. Germline V gene data show CDR1 as LNHDA and CDR2 as SQIVND (reference sequence). The CDR3 DNA is TGTGCCAGTAGTATCGAACTACAGTACCAAGAGACCCAGTACTTC. It encodes CASSIELQYQETQYF.

The chain links TRBV12-3 or TRBV12-4 to TRBJ2-7, with D uncertain. V dropped 1 base and J dropped 9 bases, with 13 bases sitting between them. The CDR3 runs 13 residues. The CDR3 here is CASSLDRGTRQYF. The DNA for the CDR3 is TGTGCCAGCAGTTTAGACCGCGGTACGAGGCAGTACTTC.

The chain has TRBV15 and TRBJ1-4; D is perhaps TRBD1 (5 bases). The length of the CDR3 is 16 residues. The ends were cut back, 0 bases at V and 5 bases at J, with 13 bases in the middle. Germline V gene lookup returns CDR1 LNHNV and CDR2 YYDKDF (reference sequence). CDR3 region: CATSRDGDGKNEKLFF. The CDR3 coding sequence is TGTGCCACCAGCAGAGATGGGGACGGGAAGAATGAAAAACTGTTTTTT.